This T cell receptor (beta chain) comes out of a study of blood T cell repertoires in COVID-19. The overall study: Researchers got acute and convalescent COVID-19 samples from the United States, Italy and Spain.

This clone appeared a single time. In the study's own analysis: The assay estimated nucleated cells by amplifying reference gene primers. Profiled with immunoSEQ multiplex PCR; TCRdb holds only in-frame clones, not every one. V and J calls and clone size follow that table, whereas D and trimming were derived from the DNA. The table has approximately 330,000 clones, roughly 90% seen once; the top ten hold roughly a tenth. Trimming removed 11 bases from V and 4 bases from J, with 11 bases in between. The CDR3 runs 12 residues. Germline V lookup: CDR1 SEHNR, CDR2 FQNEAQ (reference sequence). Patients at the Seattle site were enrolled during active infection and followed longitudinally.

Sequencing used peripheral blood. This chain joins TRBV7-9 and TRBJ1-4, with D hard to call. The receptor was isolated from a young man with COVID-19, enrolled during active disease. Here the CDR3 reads CAASRSNEKLFF. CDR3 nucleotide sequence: TGTGCCGCCTCACGGAGTAATGAAAAACTGTTTTTT.